The 20 T cell receptor beta chains below come from one sample, sequenced in a study of human T cells and chemical hapten exposure (dated by TCRdb to the early 2020s). Receptors were amplified or captured by RACE. Sequencer: NextSeq 500. The public reads were reprocessed in TCRdb via fastp at Q25 and MiXCR, keeping in-frame beta chains. Rows are unified per CDR3 protein, each entry keeping the most common DNA and genes. Counted in this sample were tens of thousands of distinct CDR3 sequences; approximately 3.5% of them appeared once. The ten largest clones take up roughly 6.6% of the sample. Per the publication, the time point label means: patch test 2, 6 weeks after DPC sensitization. The meaning of the sample's treatment or condition label: therapeutic diphenylcyclopropenone sensitization with weekly scalp DPC. The source material was whole blood, sampled in connection with sensitization to the hapten diphenylcyclopropenone (DPC). The receptors derive from a man aged 40-50 years with alopecia areata. Some clones in this sample may be carry-over from other donors' samples.

The J gene is TRBJ2-7, the V gene TRBV10-3; D is unclear. This CDR3 is 11 amino acids long. The ends were cut back, 3 bases at V and 4 bases at J, with 4 bases in the middle. CDR1 and CDR2 from the germline V gene are ENHRY and SYGVKD. The CDR3: CAISDNYEQYF. Written as DNA, the CDR3 is TGTGCCATCAGTGACAATTACGAGCAGTACTTC.

The chain recombines TRBV7-9 with TRBJ2-7, with TRBD1 identical over 9 bases. The CDR3 totals 16 residues. V shed 5 bases and J 3 bases; nucleotides not matched to a gene: 11. The germline gives CDR1 SEHNR, CDR2 FQNEAQ (reference sequence). DNA for the CDR3: TGTGCCAGCAGCCGGGGGCCGGGACAGGGAGGCTACGAGCAGTACTTC. It specifies CASSRGPGQGGYEQYF.

This clonotype was recorded a few times. This chain uses TRBV12-3 or TRBV12-4 with TRBJ1-6, with D hard to call. The CDR3 has 15 amino acids. V shed 5 bases and J shed 12 bases, with 20 bases lying between them. CDR3 bases: TGTGCCAGCAGTAGGGCAGTTGGATGGCGAGAACCCCTCCACTTT. This encodes CASSRAVGWREPLHF.

This clonotype was seen ten or more times. The gene calls are TRBV12-3 or TRBV12-4 and TRBJ2-1; the match to TRBD2 covers 10 bases. V was pared by 5 bases and J by 8 bases, with 6 bases of the junction left unmatched. The CDR3 extends over 14 amino acids. The CDR3: CASSSGRDDDEQFF. CDR3 nucleotides: TGTGCCAGCAGTAGCGGGAGGGATGATGATGAGCAGTTCTTC.

This clonotype was recorded many times. CDR3 residues: CASKDAGIGPYNEQFF. Here the CDR3 DNA reads TGTGCCAGTAAGGACGCGGGAATCGGTCCCTACAATGAGCAGTTCTTC. The chain employs TRBV19 and TRBJ2-1, with TRBD2 as a possible D gene (6 bases). The V gene lost 7 bases and the J gene lost 2 bases, with 18 bases spanning the gap. Per the germline V gene, CDR1 is LNHDA and CDR2 is SQIVND (reference sequence). The CDR3 runs 16 residues. Using reference TRBV19 and TRBJ2-1 for the parts outside the CDR3, the full variable domain is DGGITQSPKYLFRKEGQNVTLSCEQNLNHDAMYWYRQDPGQGLRLIYYSQIVNDFQKGDIAEGYSVSREKKESFPLTVTSAQKNPTAFYLCASKDAGIGPYNEQFFGPGTRLTVL.

In this sample, this clonotype turned up many times. This chain joins TRBV5-6 and TRBJ1-1; D gene ambiguous. Between the trimmed V and J ends, which lost 2 bases and 7 bases, there was a span of 9 bases. Germline CDR1 is SGHDT and CDR2 is YYEEEE. This CDR3 is 12 amino acids long. CDR3 in amino acids: CASSFNEFEAFF. DNA of the CDR3: TGTGCCAGCAGCTTTAACGAGTTTGAAGCTTTCTTT. Full variable domain (remainder filled in from reference TRBV5-6 and TRBJ1-1): DAGVTQSPTHLIKTRGQQVTLRCSPKSGHDTVSWYQQALGQGPQFIFQYYEEEERQRGNFPDRFSGHQFPNYSSELNVNALLLGDSALYLCASSFNEFEAFFGQGTRLTVV.

The chain joins TRBV12-3 or TRBV12-4 to TRBJ1-6; tentatively, D is TRBD1 (5 bases). V gave up 3 bases and J gave up 7 bases, with 13 bases separating them. The CDR3 extends over 15 amino acids. The CDR3 here is CASSFLVRQNSPLHF. CDR3 nucleotides: TGTGCCAGCAGTTTTTTAGTGAGACAGAATTCACCCCTCCACTTT.

The chain is built from TRBV28 and TRBJ2-1, with no clear D. CDR3 length: 12 residues. Trimming removed 7 bases at V and 4 bases at J, with 8 bases between. The germline gives CDR1 MDHEN, CDR2 SYDVKM. This chain's CDR3 is CASKSLYNEQFF. CDR3 bases: TGTGCCAGCAAGTCCCTATACAATGAGCAGTTCTTC.

This clonotype has a count of ten or more. This sequence joins TRBV6-2 or TRBV6-3 and TRBJ2-2, with no clear D. Germline V CDR1 and CDR2: MNHEY, SVGEGT. The CDR3 covers 14 residues. The V and J ends lost 2 bases and 2 bases respectively, with 6 bases between them. CDR3 nucleotides: TGTGCCAGCAGTTACAGCAGAAACACCGGGGAGCTGTTTTTT. This translates into CASSYSRNTGELFF.

In its sample, this clonotype was seen many times. V gene TRBV11-2 combines with J gene TRBJ1-1, with 9 bases identical to TRBD1. Germline V gives CDR1 SGHAT, CDR2 FQNNGV. V lost 6 bases to trimming and J lost 5 bases; unmatched junction nucleotides: 13. CDR3 length: 16 residues. The CDR3 region has the DNA TGTGCCAGCAGGACCCTGGGGGGGACAGGGCGGACTGAAGCTTTCTTT. This sequence encodes CASRTLGGTGRTEAFF. The whole variable domain, filled in from reference TRBV11-2 and TRBJ1-1, reads EAGVAQSPRYKIIEKRQSVAFWCNPISGHATLYWYQQILGQGPKLLIQFQNNGVVDDSQLPKDRFSAERLKGVDSTLKIQPAKLEDSAVYLCASRTLGGTGRTEAFFGQGTRLTVV.

This clonotype was recorded many times. V and J are TRBV6-1 and TRBJ2-7; the D gene is possibly TRBD2 (5 bases). V was shortened by 7 bases and J by 4 bases, with 11 bases between the two germline ends. Germline CDR1 MNHNS, CDR2 SASEGT. The CDR3 loop spans 12 amino acids. The CDR3 region has the DNA TGTGCCAGCACGGGGTGGAGGTACGAGCAGTACTTC. Amino acids: CASTGWRYEQYF.

This clonotype came up many times. The rearrangement uses TRBV11-2 and TRBJ2-4; D remains unclear. Germline assignment: CDR1 SGHAT and CDR2 FQNNGV. Deletions cut 5 bases from V and 3 bases from J, with 11 bases between. This CDR3 is built from 14 residues. This chain's CDR3 is CASSLLVGKNIQYF. For the CDR3, the DNA is TGTGCCAGCAGCCTTCTAGTTGGCAAAAACATTCAGTACTTC. The full variable domain, rest sourced from reference TRBV11-2 and TRBJ2-4, is EAGVAQSPRYKIIEKRQSVAFWCNPISGHATLYWYQQILGQGPKLLIQFQNNGVVDDSQLPKDRFSAERLKGVDSTLKIQPAKLEDSAVYLCASSLLVGKNIQYFGAGTRLSVL.

A few counts support this clonotype. The chain uses TRBV28 and TRBJ2-7; D remains unclear. The CDR3 is 12 residues long. V was clipped by 8 bases and J by 0 bases, with 8 bases between them. Looked up from germline, CDR1 is MDHEN and CDR2 is SYDVKM. In DNA form, the CDR3 reads TGTGCCAGCGGAATCCTCTCCTACGAGCAGTACTTC. Translating it yields CASGILSYEQYF.

At least ten counts were recorded for this clonotype. The rearrangement uses TRBV20-1 and TRBJ2-2; D uncertain. V was pared by 0 bases and J by 5 bases, with 7 bases between. The CDR3 extends over 13 amino acids. Germline assignment: CDR1 DFQATT and CDR2 SNEGSKA (reference sequence). The CDR3: CSARDWGTGELFF. The CDR3 bases are TGCAGTGCTAGAGATTGGGGAACCGGGGAGCTGTTTTTT.

This clonotype was detected ten times or more. The rearrangement uses TRBV6-2 or TRBV6-3 and TRBJ2-7; TRBD2 agrees at 9 bases. Germline assignment: CDR1 MNHEY and CDR2 SVGEGT. V lost 0 bases to trimming and J lost 3 bases; unmatched junction nucleotides: 0. The CDR3 extends over 14 amino acids. CDR3 nucleotide sequence: TGTGCCAGCAGTTACTCGACTAGCGGCTACGAGCAGTACTTC. Translating gives CASSYSTSGYEQYF.

This clonotype was seen repeatedly, ten times or more. V is TRBV28 and J is TRBJ1-5; tentative D call: TRBD1 (6 bases). CDR1 MDHEN and CDR2 SYDVKM come from the germline V gene. The CDR3 sequence is 17 residues long. V lost 2 bases and J lost 2, with 16 bases in between. The CDR3 sequence: CASSLTTPTGRNQPQHF. CDR3 sequence (DNA): TGTGCCAGCAGTTTAACAACGCCGACAGGCCGCAATCAGCCCCAGCATTTT.

This clonotype was detected ten times or more. The rearrangement links TRBV20-1 to TRBJ1-2; D is unresolved. Trimming shortened V by 4 bases and J by 3 bases, and 15 bases separated the two germline ends. Germline loops: CDR1 DFQATT, CDR2 SNEGSKA (reference sequence). The CDR3 runs to 14 residues. In DNA, the CDR3 is TGCAGTGCTACGGGTGGTGGAAAGGACTATGGCTACACCTTC. Protein sequence: CSATGGGKDYGYTF.

This clonotype was seen ten or more times. V and J are TRBV7-9 and TRBJ2-6, with a tentative D call TRBD1 (6 bases). With 4 bases removed from V and 3 bases from J, the gap between germline ends came to 7 bases. The CDR3 totals 14 residues. Germline V gene data show CDR1 as SEHNR and CDR2 as FQNEAQ (reference sequence). The CDR3 DNA follows: TGTGCCAGCAGCTGGACAGATGGGGCCAACGTCCTGACTTTC. Translated, it gives CASSWTDGANVLTF.

This clonotype was picked up many times. The chain is built from TRBV28 and TRBJ2-3; D remains ambiguous. From germline, CDR1 is MDHEN and CDR2 SYDVKM. Trimming took off 8 bases at V and 0 bases at J, with 15 bases between the two ends. This CDR3 has 15 amino acids. CDR3 region: CASFTAESSTDTQYF. The CDR3 DNA follows: TGTGCCAGCTTTACGGCGGAATCTAGCACAGATACGCAGTATTTT.

This clonotype was seen ten or more times. This chain joins TRBV10-3 and TRBJ2-5; D gene ambiguous. Germline V gene sequence: CDR1 ENHRY, CDR2 SYGVKD. This CDR3 contains 11 residues. Trimming removed 0 bases from V and 7 bases from J, with 3 bases in between. This CDR3 reads CAISESGTQYF. CDR3 DNA sequence: TGTGCCATCAGTGAGTCTGGGACCCAGTACTTC.